This T cell receptor (beta chain) was sequenced in a study of blood T cell repertoires in COVID-19. The data were produced by immunoSEQ multiplex PCR, yet TCRdb's version contains in-frame clones alone and is incomplete. The top ten clones hold roughly 4.9% of a sample with 150,000 to 200,000 clones, around 80% of them seen once. The V gene end was trimmed by 2 bases and the J gene end by 3 bases; junction bases not matched to a gene: 7. The CDR3 has 16 amino acids. Germline V gene lookup returns CDR1 MNHNS and CDR2 SASEGT. This clone occurred once. The sample consisted of PBMCs or T cells enriched from blood (not recorded which). The sequence was collected from a man aged 70-80 years who had been exposed to COVID-19. The genes are TRBV6-1 and TRBJ2-3, with TRBD2 matching over 8 bases. This CDR3 is CASSETGAGVTDTQYF. DNA for the CDR3: TGTGCCAGCAGTGAAACGGGAGCGGGAGTAACAGATACGCAGTATTTT.